This T cell receptor beta chain was sequenced in a study of blood T cell repertoires in COVID-19. This CDR3 comprises 13 residues. Germline V gives CDR1 SGHTA, CDR2 FQGNSA. V was trimmed by 1 base and J by 9 bases, leaving 10 bases between them. Only in-frame clones appear in the TCRdb table, and some are missing; sequencing was by immunoSEQ multiplex PCR. The repertoire holds approximately 120,000 clones, with over 75% as singletons. The origin of this receptor is an elderly woman with acute or convalescent COVID-19. The gene calls are TRBV7-2 and TRBJ2-1; weak D call: TRBD2 (6 bases). The sample consisted of peripheral blood. The CDR3 nucleotides read TGTGCCAGCAGCTTAGAGCGGGCGCCTGAGCAGTTCTTC. Amino acid sequence: CASSLERAPEQFF.